At least ten counts were recorded for the clone carrying this T cell receptor beta chain. The hyperthyroidism patients, aged 18 to 65, had been newly diagnosed, with under 2 months' duration. A volume of over 9 ml of fresh peripheral blood supplied the PBMCs. This record comes from a study of Graves' ophthalmopathy and Graves' hyperthyroidism. Study in general: There was a collection of peripheral blood at initial diagnosis, before any treatment.

TCR beta CDR3 amplification used RNA transcripts. An opening RT-PCR round employed HTBI primers and preceded a second-round multiplex PCR. Each CDR3 protein is one row after TCRdb ran MiXCR on the multiplex PCR reads. The sample consists of hundreds of thousands of distinct CDR3 sequences, approximately 21% of them appearing once. This clonotype originated in a young woman with stable Graves' hyperthyroidism. Some clones in this sample may be carry-over from other donors' samples. Source material: peripheral blood.

Written as DNA, the CDR3 is TGCGCCAGCAGCGGCGGCAGCACTGAAGCTTTCTTT. It is translated as CASSGGSTEAFF. The rearrangement uses TRBV5-1 and TRBJ1-1; no reliable D call. In germline, CDR1 is SGHRS, CDR2 YFSETQ. The CDR3 consists of 12 residues. V lost 4 bases, J lost 4 bases, and 8 bases lay in between. Looking up the rest from reference TRBV5-1 and TRBJ1-1 gives the full variable domain: KAGVTQTPRYLIKTRGQQVTLSCSPISGHRSVSWYQQTPGQGLQFLFEYFSETQRNKGNFPGRFSGRQFSNSRSEMNVSTLELGDSALYLCASSGGSTEAFFGQGTRLTVV.